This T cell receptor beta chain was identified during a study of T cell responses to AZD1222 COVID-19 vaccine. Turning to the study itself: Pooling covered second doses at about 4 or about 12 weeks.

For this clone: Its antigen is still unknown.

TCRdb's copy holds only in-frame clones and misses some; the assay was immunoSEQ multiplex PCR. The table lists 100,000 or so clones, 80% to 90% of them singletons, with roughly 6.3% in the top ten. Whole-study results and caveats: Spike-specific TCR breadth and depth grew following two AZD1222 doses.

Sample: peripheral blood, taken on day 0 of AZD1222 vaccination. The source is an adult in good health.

The CDR3 DNA reads TGTGCCAGCAGCCAAGATGGAGAAGGGACTGCTAGCACAGATACGCAGTATTTT. Residues: CASSQDGEGTASTDTQYF. The V and J genes are TRBV4-2 and TRBJ2-3, with D possibly being TRBD2 (6 bases). V lost 0 bases to trimming and J lost 0 bases, with 16 bases between them. The CDR3 extends over 18 amino acids. Germline V CDR1 and CDR2: LGHNA, YNFKEQ.